This paragraph reports one TCR beta chain. Its antigen remains unknown. This sample was included in a study of graft-versus-host responses after intestinal transplantation. Study background: In this cohort, recipients had multivisceral, liver-intestinal, or isolated intestinal transplants. Induction with anti-thymocyte globulin, then tacrolimus and steroids for around three years, was given to all recipients.

Study outcomes and limitations: Early after transplant, HvG declines were associated with peak levels of circulating GvH clones. Some GvH clones were seen earlier in gut or blood, suggesting intestinal origin.

Profiling relied on immunoSEQ multiplex PCR, and the TCRdb table lists in-frame clones only, not all of them. Seen here are approximately 63,000 clones, about 94% observed once, and the top ten hold more than 0.3%. Sequences were derived from unstimulated CD4+ T cells sorted from spleen or lymph node cells, sampled before transplant. The TCR sequence derives from a human donor who was the organ donor for an intestinal transplant.

In DNA, the CDR3 is TGTGCCAGCAGCCCGGCCGGTAGCCCCCAAGAGACCCAGTACTTC. Translated: CASSPAGSPQETQYF. This sequence joins TRBV7-3 and TRBJ2-5; D call uncertain. This CDR3 is built from 15 residues. CDR1 and CDR2 (germline): SGHTA, FQGTGA. Trimming cost V 5 bases and J 1 base, with 14 bases left between them.